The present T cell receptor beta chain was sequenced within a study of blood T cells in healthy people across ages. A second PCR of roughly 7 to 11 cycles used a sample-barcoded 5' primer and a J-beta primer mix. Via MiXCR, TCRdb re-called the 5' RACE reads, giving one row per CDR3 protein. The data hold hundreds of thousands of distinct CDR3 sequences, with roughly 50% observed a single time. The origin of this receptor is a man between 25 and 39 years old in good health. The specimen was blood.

DNA of the CDR3: TGTGCCAGCAGTGCGAGCGTCCACAATGAGCAGTTCTTC. Translating gives CASSASVHNEQFF. This chain connects TRBV12-3 or TRBV12-4 to TRBJ2-1, with D unclear. Trimming cost V 5 bases and J 5 bases, with 10 bases left between them. This CDR3 is built from 13 residues.